This T cell receptor beta chain was recorded in a study of T cells in Graves' hyperthyroidism and ophthalmopathy. General observations from the study: Appearing also in blood were most of the thyroid clonotypes expanded above 0.001. In the analysis, a 13 V-J model separated ophthalmopathy from stable hyperthyroidism.

The CDR3 is 17 amino acids. V lost 7 bases and J lost 4; bases outside the gene matches: 14. Germline V gene sequence: CDR1 DFQATT, CDR2 SNEGSKA (reference sequence). This clonotype was observed at least ten times. Its antigen is not identified. RNA transcripts yielded amplified TCR beta CDR3 regions. Primed by the HTBI set, a first-round RT-PCR was run on the TCR CDR3. TCRdb redid the calling of the multiplex PCR reads with MiXCR, one entry per CDR3 protein. The sample has hundreds of thousands of distinct CDR3 sequences, about 15% seen once. The source material was blood. The rearrangement joins TRBV20-1 to TRBJ2-2, with 11 bases matching TRBD2. The sequence was collected from a woman younger than 35 with Graves' hyperthyroidism. The CDR3 sequence is CSVGDAASGGSTGELFF. Here the CDR3 DNA reads TGCAGTGTTGGGGACGCGGCTAGCGGGGGGTCCACCGGGGAGCTGTTTTTT.